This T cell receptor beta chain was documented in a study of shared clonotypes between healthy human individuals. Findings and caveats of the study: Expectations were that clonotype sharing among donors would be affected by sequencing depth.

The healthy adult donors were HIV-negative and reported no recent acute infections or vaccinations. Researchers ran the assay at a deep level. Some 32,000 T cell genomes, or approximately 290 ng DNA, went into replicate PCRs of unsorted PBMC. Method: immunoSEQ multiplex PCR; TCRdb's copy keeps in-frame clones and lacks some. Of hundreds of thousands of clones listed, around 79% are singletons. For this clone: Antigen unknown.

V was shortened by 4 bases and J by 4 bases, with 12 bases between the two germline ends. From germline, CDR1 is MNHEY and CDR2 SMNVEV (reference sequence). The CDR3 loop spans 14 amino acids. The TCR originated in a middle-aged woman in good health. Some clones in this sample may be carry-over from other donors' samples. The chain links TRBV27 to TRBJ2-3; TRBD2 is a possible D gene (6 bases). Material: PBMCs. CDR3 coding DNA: TGTGCCAGCAGTTCCCGGAGGGTGGCAGATACGCAGTATTTT. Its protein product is CASSSRRVADTQYF.